Each of the 14 T cell receptor beta chains below was sequenced from the same sample in a study of T cells in Graves' hyperthyroidism and ophthalmopathy (dated by TCRdb to between 2018 and 2021). Library preparation was by multiplex PCR. Sequencing was carried out with an Illumina HiSeq 2000. The TCR beta CDR3 regions were amplified from RNA transcripts. For the first round of RT-PCR on the TCR CDR3, the HTBI primer set was used together with the Qiagen OneStep RT-PCR kit. The raw public reads went through TCRdb reprocessing: fastp at Q25, MiXCR clone calling, in-frame beta chains kept. All rows with the same CDR3 protein become a single entry with the most common DNA and genes. This sample gives roughly 300,000 distinct CDR3 sequences in total; around 20% of them show up just once. In total, the top ten clones hold 50% of the sample. The sequenced material came from blood. All receptors derive from a woman aged 45-60 years with Graves' hyperthyroidism.

The rearrangement uses TRBV20-1 and TRBJ2-5, with 8 bases lining up with TRBD1. Losses at the gene ends were 0 bases for V and 5 bases for J; bases not matched to a gene: 8. This CDR3 spans 15 amino acids. The germline V gene encodes CDR1 DFQATT and CDR2 SNEGSKA (reference sequence). The DNA of the CDR3 is TGCAGTGCTAGAGATGGGCAGGGGGCGGGGGAGACCCAGTACTTC. It is translated as CSARDGQGAGETQYF.

This clonotype appeared many times. This chain uses TRBV30 with TRBJ1-2; 9 nucleotides agree with TRBD1. With 6 bases clipped from V and 8 bases from J, the junction kept 13 bases outside the gene matches. CDR1 and CDR2 (germline): GTSNPN, SVGIG (reference sequence). The CDR3 spans 14 residues. The CDR3 is CACRITGGAKGYTF. In nucleotides, the CDR3 is TGTGCCTGCAGGATTACAGGGGGCGCCAAGGGCTACACCTTC.

The table lists this clonotype with a count of one. This sequence joins TRBV4-1 and TRBJ2-1; 8 bases match TRBD2. J gave up 4 bases and V 0 bases, and 5 bases lay outside the gene matches. The CDR3 is made up of 16 amino acids. CDR1 and CDR2 (germline): MGHRA, YSYEKL. CDR3 sequence: CASSQDSSGGYNEQFF. CDR3 bases: TGCGCCAGCAGCCAAGATTCCAGCGGGGGTTACAATGAGCAGTTCTTC.

This clonotype was detected many times. CDR3 nucleotide sequence: TGCAGTGCAACAAAAGGGGGCTCTAGCTATGGCTACACCTTC. Translated, it gives CSATKGGSSYGYTF. The V gene is TRBV20-1, the J gene TRBJ1-2, with 7 bases matching TRBD1. The J segment lost 4 bases and the V segment lost 6 bases, leaving 11 bases of the junction unmatched. Germline-derived CDR1 and CDR2 are DFQATT and SNEGSKA (reference sequence). The CDR3 is 14 residues long.

This clonotype has a single count. The chain links TRBV9 to TRBJ1-5; D is unclear. The V gene lost 0 bases and the J gene lost 0 bases, with 13 bases spanning the gap. Germline lookup yields CDR1 SGDLS and CDR2 YYNGEE. This CDR3 contains 17 residues. For the CDR3, the DNA is TGTGCCAGCAGCGTAGGATCGGGTCCGGGTAGCAATCAGCCCCAGCATTTT. Translation: CASSVGSGPGSNQPQHF.

V and J are TRBV27 and TRBJ2-1, with 10 bases that match TRBD2. The length of the CDR3 is 17 residues. The germline V gene encodes CDR1 MNHEY and CDR2 SMNVEV (reference sequence). Trimming removed 7 bases from V and 8 bases from J; junction bases left unmatched: 17. CDR3 coding DNA: TGTGCCAGCACTCCCATGCCCCTCCCTAGCGGGAGAGATGAGCAGTTCTTC. This sequence encodes CASTPMPLPSGRDEQFF.

This clonotype came up a few times. The genes are TRBV5-8 and TRBJ1-3; tentative D call: TRBD1 (5 bases). CDR1 is SGHTS and CDR2 is YDEGEE in the germline V gene. The CDR3 sequence is 16 residues long. V lost 0 bases to trimming and J lost 1 base, with 11 bases between them. The CDR3 is CASSLAKAGSGNTIYF. In DNA form, the CDR3 reads TGTGCCAGCAGCTTGGCCAAAGCAGGGTCTGGAAACACCATATATTTT.

CDR3 loop: CSARRTAGNTDTQYF. The CDR3 coding sequence is TGCAGTGCTAGAAGAACAGCGGGGAACACAGATACGCAGTATTTT. The J gene is TRBJ2-3, the V gene TRBV20-1, with 7 bases identical to TRBD2. The junction had 7 bases not matched to a gene; V was cut back by 2 bases and J by 2 bases. Germline lookup yields CDR1 DFQATT and CDR2 SNEGSKA (reference sequence). The CDR3 runs 15 residues.

There are many counts of this clonotype. Compared with germline, one end of the junction differs, possibly owing to a read error. This chain uses TRBV7-3 with TRBJ2-7; D is possibly TRBD2 (5 bases). CDR1 and CDR2 from the germline V gene are SGHTA and FQGTGA. The CDR3 is 15 amino acids. The CDR3 region has the DNA TGTGCCAACAGCTTAAGGCCCGGGGTGGATCACGAGCAGTACTTC. It encodes CANSLRPGVDHEQYF.

The rearrangement joins TRBV20-1 to TRBJ1-3; D is undetermined. The CDR3 has 11 amino acids. V shed 6 bases and J shed 0 bases, with 3 bases lying between them. Per germline, CDR1 DFQATT and CDR2 SNEGSKA (reference sequence). CDR3 sequence: CSALSGNTIYF. The CDR3 DNA reads as TGCAGTGCCCTCTCTGGAAACACCATATATTTT.

This clonotype was recorded at least ten times. V gene TRBV7-9 combines with J gene TRBJ1-6; TRBD1 might be the D (5 bases). Germline values: CDR1 SEHNR, CDR2 FQNEAQ (reference sequence). Trimming shortened V by 5 bases and J by 7 bases, and 12 bases separated the two germline ends. CDR3 size: 14 residues. The chain's CDR3 is CASSRGGENSPLHF. CDR3 sequence (DNA): TGTGCCAGCAGCCGGGGAGGGGAAAATTCACCCCTCCACTTT.

This chain joins TRBV10-1 and TRBJ2-3; D is perhaps TRBD2 (6 bases). V was pared by 0 bases and J by 4 bases, with 14 bases between. The germline V gene encodes CDR1 WNHNN and CDR2 SYGVQD (reference sequence). The CDR3 runs to 16 residues. CDR3: CASSESTGRGSDTQYF. CDR3 bases: TGCGCCAGCAGTGAGTCGACCGGGAGAGGATCAGATACGCAGTATTTT.

This clonotype was found many times. J is TRBJ1-1 and V is TRBV12-3 or TRBV12-4; D may be TRBD1 (5 bases). The V gene lost 5 bases and the J gene lost 4 bases, with 11 bases spanning the gap. This CDR3 is 13 amino acids long. The CDR3, as DNA: TGTGCCAGCAGTCCGGGACTCTCCACTGAAGCTTTCTTT. It is translated as CASSPGLSTEAFF.

Many counts were recorded for this clonotype. CDR3 sequence: CASTLRAPGNTEAFF. Written as DNA, the CDR3 is TGTGCCAGCACCCTCCGGGCCCCGGGGAACACTGAAGCTTTCTTT. This chain connects TRBV28 to TRBJ1-1; no firm D call. The CDR3 loop spans 15 amino acids. From germline, CDR1 is MDHEN and CDR2 SYDVKM. V was cut by 7 bases and J by 1 base, with 16 bases left in between. Full variable domain (missing parts from reference TRBV28 and TRBJ1-1): DVKVTQSSRYLVKRTGEKVFLECVQDMDHENMFWYRQDPGLGLRLIYFSYDVKMKEKGDIPEGYSVSREKKERFSLILESASTNQTSMYLCASTLRAPGNTEAFFGQGTRLTVV.